This T cell receptor beta chain was identified in a study of cytomegalovirus exposure and HLA in healthy donors. The J segment lost 5 bases and the V segment lost 2 bases, leaving 1 base of the junction unmatched. The CDR3 consists of 13 residues. Germline-derived CDR1 and CDR2 are SGHTA and FQGNSA. This clone showed up just a few times. Its antigen is as yet unknown. Researchers ran the PCR with 60 Vbeta and 13 Jbeta primers. Per the study methods: Per a later analysis, the number of unique TCR beta chains was about 80 million, of which some 10 million were shared. Sequencing used immunoSEQ multiplex PCR; TCRdb keeps in-frame clones, though not all of them. D and trimming come from the DNA, and the V and J calls and clone size come from that table. The sample carries about 140,000 clones, around 70% recorded once. The study's findings and limits: Earlier analysis yielded a pattern in which most TCR beta V segments were productive about 90% or about 30% of the time. The study found most TCR sequences rare, yet found some public TCRs in many donors. As a later analysis showed, several of the most significant clusters appeared to be linked to common viral pathogens.

The chain is built from TRBV7-2 and TRBJ2-5; 8 nucleotides match TRBD2. The sample taken for sequencing was PBMCs. The receptor was isolated from a woman in her twenties or thirties in good health and CMV-seronegative. CDR3 loop: CASSLSGGETQYF. CDR3 DNA sequence: TGTGCCAGCAGCTTATCGGGGGGGGAGACCCAGTACTTC. Full variable domain (missing parts from reference TRBV7-2 and TRBJ2-5): GAGVSQSPSNKVTEKGKDVELRCDPISGHTALYWYRQSLGQGLEFLIYFQGNSAPDKSGLPSDRFSAERTGGSVSTLTIQRTQQEDSAVYLCASSLSGGETQYFGPGTRLLVL.